This is a list of T cell receptor beta chains from one sample in a study of ipilimumab plus nivolumab after autologous stem cell transplantation. Profiling relied on immunoSEQ multiplex PCR, and the TCRdb table lists in-frame clones only, not all of them. This table holds roughly 43,000 clones, roughly 88% found once. The starting material was PBMCs, obtained in a trial of ipilimumab plus nivolumab as post-transplant consolidation. The origin of the receptors is a male donor with multiple myeloma. The CDR3 runs from the conserved cysteine through the conserved F or W. D genes are given only for firm matches. Rows may omit the clone size; those that give it use once, few, many or a size class.

TRBD2	TRBV18	16	TRBJ2-5	few	TGTGCCAGCTCACCATCCGGAGCGGGAGGGCGAGAGACCCAGTACTTC	CASSPSGAGGRETQYF
TRBD2	TRBV6-5	14	TRBJ2-1	NA	TGTGCCAGCAGCGTAGCGGGGGGACACAATGAGCAGTTCTTC	CASSVAGGHNEQFF
NA	TRBV19	16	TRBJ2-7	NA	TGTGCCTGCTCCCCTTTACGGGACGGTGGATCCTACGAGCAGTACTTC	CACSPLRDGGSYEQYF
TRBD2	TRBV30	12	TRBJ2-1	NA	TGTGCCTGGAGGGCTAGCGGGGGTGGGCAGTTCTTC	CAWRASGGGQFF
NA	TRBV7-2	12	TRBJ1-2	NA	TGTGCCAGCAGCTTAAAGGGGACTGGCTACACCTTC	CASSLKGTGYTF
NA	TRBV7-9	13	TRBJ1-5	NA	TGTGCCAGCAGCTTAGGAGTGAATCAGCCCCAGCATTTT	CASSLGVNQPQHF
NA	TRBV7-3	12	TRBJ1-5	NA	TGTGCCAGCAGCCCGCACAGCCAGCCCCAGCATTTT	CASSPHSQPQHF
TRBD1	TRBV18	18	TRBJ1-3	NA	TGTGCCAGCTCACCAACCCCGGACAGGCCCAGCTCTGGAAACACCATATATTTT	CASSPTPDRPSSGNTIYF
TRBD2	TRBV19	16	TRBJ2-3	NA	TGTGCCAGTAGTAACCCGGGGGGGGAGAAGGCAGATACGCAGTATTTT	CASSNPGGEKADTQYF
NA	TRBV12-2	13	TRBJ1-1	NA	TGTGCAACCCCTGACACGGGGGGGACTGAAGCTTTCTTT	CATPDTGGTEAFF
NA	TRBV4-3	13	TRBJ2-1	NA	TGCGCCAGCAGCCAAGATAGATACGGTGAGCAGTTCTTC	CASSQDRYGEQFF
NA	TRBV27	14	TRBJ1-5	once	TGTGCCAGCAGTTTATCGGGGGGGAGGCAGCCCCAGCATTTT	CASSLSGGRQPQHF
NA	TRBV19	14	TRBJ1-1	NA	TGTGCCAGTAGTCGGCGCCCGGAGATAACTGAAGCTTTCTTT	CASSRRPEITEAFF
NA	TRBV7-2	13	TRBJ2-2	NA	TGTGCCAGCAGCTTCCGGAGGGCCGGGGAGCTGTTTTTT	CASSFRRAGELFF
NA	TRBV19	13	TRBJ2-5	NA	TGTGCCAGTAGTCGACAGCATCAAGAGACCCAGTACTTC	CASSRQHQETQYF
NA	TRBV6-6	13	TRBJ1-1	NA	TGTGCCAGCATTAAAGTCGCGAACACTGAAGCTTTCTTT	CASIKVANTEAFF
NA	TRBV7-9	13	TRBJ2-1	NA	TGTGCCAGCAGCTTCTTTAGCGGCAATGAGCAGTTCTTC	CASSFFSGNEQFF
NA	TRBV7-9	15	TRBJ2-7	NA	TGTGCCAGCAGCTTAAGTTCAGGGGGGGCCTACGAGCAGTACTTC	CASSLSSGGAYEQYF
TRBD1	TRBV7-3	18	TRBJ2-2	NA	TGTGCCAGCAGCTTAATGGCCCCCGACAGGGTTGGGGGCGGGGAGCTGTTTTTT	CASSLMAPDRVGGGELFF
NA	TRBV6-5	13	TRBJ1-6	few	TGTGCCACCAGGATTATAGACAATTCACCCCTCCACTTT	CATRIIDNSPLHF
TRBD1	TRBV7-9	16	TRBJ1-4	NA	TGTGCCAGCAGTTTAAAGAGACAGGGCCCTAATGAAAAACTGTTTTTT	CASSLKRQGPNEKLFF
NA	TRBV5-6	13	TRBJ2-7	NA	TGTGCCAGCAGCTTCAGCGGATCCTACGAGCAGTACTTC	CASSFSGSYEQYF
NA	TRBV11-3	16	TRBJ1-3	NA	TGTGCCAGCAGCCACGACAGCCTATACTCTGGAAACACCATATATTTT	CASSHDSLYSGNTIYF
NA	TRBV25-1	12	TRBJ1-1	NA	TGTGCCAGCAGTGACTTAGGACAGGAAGCTTTCTTT	CASSDLGQEAFF
NA	TRBV11-2	12	TRBJ2-7	NA	TGTGCCAGCAGCTCCCAGGGGTACGAGCAGTACTTC	CASSSQGYEQYF
NA	TRBV18	14	TRBJ2-7	NA	TGTGCCAGCTCACCATTGGATGCGGCCTGGGAGCAGTACTTC	CASSPLDAAWEQYF
NA	TRBV7-2	16	TRBJ2-5	NA	TGTGCCAGTCGACTGCAGGTGGGCGGCCTGGGGGAGACCCAGTACTTC	CASRLQVGGLGETQYF
NA	TRBV6-1	15	TRBJ2-5	NA	TGTGCCAGCAGTGAAACTTGGCAGGGTGGAGAGACCCAGTACTTC	CASSETWQGGETQYF
TRBD1	TRBV27	14	TRBJ2-2	few	TGTGCCAGCAGTGGGGACAGGGGGGGCGGGGAGCTGTTTTTT	CASSGDRGGGELFF
TRBD1	TRBV4-3	15	TRBJ1-5	NA	TGCGCCAGCAGCCAAGATGGGACAGCCAATCAGCCCCAGCATTTT	CASSQDGTANQPQHF
NA	TRBV27	12	TRBJ2-3	once	TGTGCCAGCAAAGACAGCACAGATACGCAGTATTTT	CASKDSTDTQYF
NA	TRBV18	15	TRBJ2-7	once	TGTGCCAGCTCTCCGCGAGGGTGGGGGAGCTACGAGCAGTACTTC	CASSPRGWGSYEQYF
TRBD2	TRBV7-2	15	TRBJ2-7	NA	TGTGCCAGCAGCTTAGGGACTAGCACCTCCTACGAGCAGTACTTC	CASSLGTSTSYEQYF
NA	TRBV27	14	TRBJ2-3	once	TGTGCCAGCAGTCGCTCGGACAGCACAGATACGCAGTATTTT	CASSRSDSTDTQYF
TRBD2	TRBV5-1	14	TRBJ2-3	NA	TGCGCCAGCAGCCCCGGGACTACCACAGATACGCAGTATTTT	CASSPGTTTDTQYF
TRBD1	TRBV10-3	15	TRBJ1-3	NA	TGTGCCATCACCGGGACAGAGAGCTCTGGAAACACCATATATTTT	CAITGTESSGNTIYF
TRBD1	TRBV6-1	16	TRBJ2-5	NA	TGTGCCAGCAGTGAATTCGGACAGGGGGCCCGGGAGACCCAGTACTTC	CASSEFGQGARETQYF
TRBD2	TRBV7-7	15	TRBJ2-3	NA	TGTGCCAGCAGCCAAGGGACTAGCGGCCCAGATACGCAGTATTTT	CASSQGTSGPDTQYF
NA	TRBV7-9	13	TRBJ1-3	NA	TGTGCCAGCAGCTTAAGCTCTGGAAACACCATATATTTT	CASSLSSGNTIYF
TRBD1	TRBV28	17	TRBJ2-6	once	TGTGCCAGCAACAGACAGGGGGCGCCCTCTGGGGCCAACGTCCTGACTTTC	CASNRQGAPSGANVLTF